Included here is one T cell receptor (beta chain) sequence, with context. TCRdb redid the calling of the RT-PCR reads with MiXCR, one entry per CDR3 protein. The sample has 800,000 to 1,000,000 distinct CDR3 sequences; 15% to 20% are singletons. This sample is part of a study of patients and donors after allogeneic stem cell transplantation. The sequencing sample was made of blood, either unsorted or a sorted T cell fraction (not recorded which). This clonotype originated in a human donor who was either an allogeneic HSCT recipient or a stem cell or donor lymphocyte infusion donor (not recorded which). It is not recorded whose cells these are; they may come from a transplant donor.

The CDR3 nucleotides are TGTGCCAGCAGTTTTATTTCGGGGGGGGAAGAGACCCAGTACTTC. Protein: CASSFISGGEETQYF. The V call is TRBV27, the J call TRBJ2-5; 8 bases are shared with TRBD2. This CDR3 comprises 15 residues. Losses at the gene ends were 3 bases for V and 3 bases for J; bases not matched to a gene: 6. The germline V gene encodes CDR1 MNHEY and CDR2 SMNVEV (reference sequence).